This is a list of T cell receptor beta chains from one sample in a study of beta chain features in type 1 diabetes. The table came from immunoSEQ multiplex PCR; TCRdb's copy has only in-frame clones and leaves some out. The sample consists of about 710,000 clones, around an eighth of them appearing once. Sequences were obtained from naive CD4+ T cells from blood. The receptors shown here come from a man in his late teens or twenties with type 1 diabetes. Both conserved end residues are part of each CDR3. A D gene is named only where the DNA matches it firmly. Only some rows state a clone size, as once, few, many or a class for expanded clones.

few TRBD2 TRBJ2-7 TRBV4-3 CASSQELRGGLHEQYF TGCGCCAGCAGCCAAGAGTTGCGGGGGGGCCTCCACGAGCAGTACTTC
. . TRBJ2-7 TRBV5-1 CASSLAGGTTYEQYF TGCGCCAGCAGCTTGGCCGGGGGGACAACCTACGAGCAGTACTTC
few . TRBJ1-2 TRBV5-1 CASSGQFYGYTF TGCGCCAGCAGCGGGCAGTTCTATGGCTACACCTTC
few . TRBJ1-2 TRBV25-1 CASSGNPGTSPDRIGYTF TGTGCCAGCAGTGGGAACCCAGGGACGTCGCCCGACAGAATTGGCTACACCTTC
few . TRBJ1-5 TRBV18 CASSSGELQPQHF TGTGCCAGCTCATCAGGGGAACTTCAGCCCCAGCATTTT
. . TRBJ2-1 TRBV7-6 CASSLSGQGYNEQFF TGTGCCAGCAGCTTAAGCGGGCAGGGGTACAATGAGCAGTTCTTC
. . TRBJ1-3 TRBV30 CAWRGSSSGNTIYF TGTGCCTGGAGGGGATCCTCCTCTGGAAACACCATATATTTT
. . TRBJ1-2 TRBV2 CASNRDFYGYTF TGTGCCAGCAATCGGGACTTCTATGGCTACACCTTC
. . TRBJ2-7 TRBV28 CASTRASSYEQYF TGTGCCAGCACCCGAGCGAGCTCCTACGAGCAGTACTTC
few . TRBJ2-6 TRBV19 CASTLPWTAGSGANVLTF TGTGCCAGTACCCTTCCGTGGACAGCCGGCTCTGGGGCCAACGTCCTGACTTTC
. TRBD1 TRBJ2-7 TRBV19 CASSTGLQGIYEQYF TGTGCCAGTAGTACAGGGTTACAGGGGATCTACGAGCAGTACTTC
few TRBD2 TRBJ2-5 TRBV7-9 CASSAMGLAGVETQYF TGTGCCAGCAGCGCTATGGGACTAGCGGGAGTAGAGACCCAGTACTTC
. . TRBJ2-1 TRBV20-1 CSARLPGAQFF TGCAGTGCTAGACTCCCGGGGGCTCAGTTCTTC
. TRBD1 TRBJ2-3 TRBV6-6 CASRPTNRGTDTQYF TGTGCCAGCAGGCCGACCAACAGGGGTACAGATACGCAGTATTTT
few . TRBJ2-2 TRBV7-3 CASTPSNTGELFF TGTGCCAGCACCCCATCGAACACCGGGGAGCTGTTTTTT
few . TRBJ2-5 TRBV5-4 CASRNWAYQETQYF TGTGCCAGCAGAAATTGGGCGTACCAAGAGACCCAGTACTTC
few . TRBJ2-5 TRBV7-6 CASSLVSSVLQETQYF TGTGCCAGCAGCTTAGTATCTAGCGTCTTACAAGAGACCCAGTACTTC
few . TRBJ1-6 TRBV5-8 CASLGQASYSPLHF TGTGCCAGCTTGGGTCAGGCCTCGTATTCACCCCTCCACTTT
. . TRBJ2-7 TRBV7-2 CASSNQYEQYF TGTGCCAGCAGCAATCAGTACGAGCAGTACTTC
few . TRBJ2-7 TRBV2 CASSTDSYEQYF TGTGCCAGCAGTACCGACAGCTACGAGCAGTACTTC
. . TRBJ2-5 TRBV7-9 CASSLGPEKALETQYF TGTGCCAGCAGCTTGGGGCCGGAAAAGGCGCTAGAGACCCAGTACTTC
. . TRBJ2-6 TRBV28 CACGTFPSGANVLTF TGTGCCTGTGGGACCTTCCCCTCTGGGGCCAACGTCCTGACTTTC
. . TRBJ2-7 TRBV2 CASSLISEAEQYF TGTGCCAGCAGCTTAATCTCCGAGGCCGAGCAGTACTTC
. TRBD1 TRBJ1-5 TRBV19 CASSRRQGTSNQPQHF TGTGCCAGTAGTAGAAGACAGGGGACTAGCAATCAGCCCCAGCATTTT
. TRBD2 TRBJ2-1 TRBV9 CASSKTSLSYNEQFF TGTGCCAGCAGCAAGACTAGCCTCTCATACAATGAGCAGTTCTTC
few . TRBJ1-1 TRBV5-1 CASSFQQGLNTEAFF TGCGCCAGCAGCTTCCAACAGGGTCTGAACACTGAAGCTTTCTTT
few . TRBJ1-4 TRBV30 CACRDGENEKLFF TGTGCCTGTCGGGACGGTGAGAATGAAAAACTGTTTTTT
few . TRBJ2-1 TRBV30 CASPVAPNSYNEQFF TGTGCCTCCCCCGTCGCTCCCAACTCCTACAATGAGCAGTTCTTC
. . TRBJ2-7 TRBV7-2 CASSSQRYEQYF TGTGCCAGCAGCTCTCAGAGGTACGAGCAGTACTTC
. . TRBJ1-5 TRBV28 CASKQRGWSSQPQHF TGTGCCAGCAAGCAAAGAGGTTGGAGTAGTCAGCCCCAGCATTTT